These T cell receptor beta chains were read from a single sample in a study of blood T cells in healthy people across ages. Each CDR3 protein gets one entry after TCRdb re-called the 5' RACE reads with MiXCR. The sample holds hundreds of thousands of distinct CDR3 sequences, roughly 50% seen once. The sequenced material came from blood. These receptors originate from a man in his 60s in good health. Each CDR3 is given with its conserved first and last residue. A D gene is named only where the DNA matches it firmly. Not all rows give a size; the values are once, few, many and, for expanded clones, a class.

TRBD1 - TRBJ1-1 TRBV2 TGTGCCAGCAAGAAGGGGGCGGGCAGGGAGACTGAAGCTTTCTTT CASKKGAGRETEAFF
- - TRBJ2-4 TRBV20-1 TGCAGTGCTAGTGATGCTGGAAACATTCAGTACTTC CSASDAGNIQYF
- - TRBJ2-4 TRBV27 TGTGCCAGCGGTTTTTGGGGAGGTTACGGCAAAAACATTCAGTACTTC CASGFWGGYGKNIQYF
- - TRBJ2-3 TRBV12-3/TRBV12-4 TGTGCCAGCGGGGGGCTTCTTTTCTATGATACGCAGTATTTT CASGGLLFYDTQYF
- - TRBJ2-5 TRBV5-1 TGCGCCAGCAGCCCGGGACTCCAACAAGAGACCCAGTACTTC CASSPGLQQETQYF
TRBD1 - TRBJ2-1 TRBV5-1 TGCGCCAGCAACAACAGGGGGATTGGCTACAATGAGCAGTTCTTC CASNNRGIGYNEQFF
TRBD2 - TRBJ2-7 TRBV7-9 TGTGCCAGCAGCCTGGCGGGAGCGCGGAGCTCCTACGAGCAGTACTTC CASSLAGARSSYEQYF
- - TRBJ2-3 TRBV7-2 TGTGCCAGCAGCTTGTTGAGCACAGAGACGCAGTATTTT CASSLLSTETQYF
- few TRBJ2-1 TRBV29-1 TGCAGCGCTGATACCTGGGGCGAATACAATGAGCAGTTCTTC CSADTWGEYNEQFF
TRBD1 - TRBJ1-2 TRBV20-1 TGCAGTGCTAGGGGGTATTTGACAGGGGATGGCTACACCTTC CSARGYLTGDGYTF
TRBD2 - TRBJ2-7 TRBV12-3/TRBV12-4 TGTGCCAGCAGTTTAGGGACTAGCGCCGCGCCCTACGAGCAGTACTTC CASSLGTSAAPYEQYF
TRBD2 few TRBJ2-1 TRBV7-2 TGTGCCAGCAGCTCTACTGGACTAGCCGGGTGGGGGGAGCAGTTCTTC CASSSTGLAGWGEQFF
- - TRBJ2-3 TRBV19 TGTGCCAGTAGTAAGGGCGGGGACTTCACAGATACGCAGTATTTT CASSKGGDFTDTQYF
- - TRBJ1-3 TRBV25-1 TGTGCCAGCAGTGACGCGGGGATCGAGGACACCATATATTTT CASSDAGIEDTIYF
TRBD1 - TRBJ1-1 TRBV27 TGTGCCAGCAGTTTGACAGGGTTCGGGACCGAAGCTTTCTTT CASSLTGFGTEAFF
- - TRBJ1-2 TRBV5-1 TGCGCCAGCGGGTTTGATGATGGCTACACCTTC CASGFDDGYTF
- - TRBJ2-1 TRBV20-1 TGCAGTGCTAGGTCGGGGGCGCCCTACAATGAGCAGTTCTTC CSARSGAPYNEQFF
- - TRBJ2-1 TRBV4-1 TGCGCCAGCGGGGAGGTCCCTAGCTCCTACAATGAGCAGTTCTTC CASGEVPSSYNEQFF
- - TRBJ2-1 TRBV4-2 TGTGCCAGCAGCCAAAACCAGGTGGCGGGGATAACCTACGAGCAGTTCTTC CASSQNQVAGITYEQFF
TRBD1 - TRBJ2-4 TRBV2 TGTGCCAGCAGTGAAGCGAACAGGGGCGTAGTGCAGTACTTC CASSEANRGVVQYF
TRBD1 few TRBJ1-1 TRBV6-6 TGTGCCAGCAGTTACTTGGTGACAGGGGCTGAAGCTTTCTTT CASSYLVTGAEAFF
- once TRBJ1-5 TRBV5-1 TGCGCCAGCAGCTTATCAGGGTCCGGTCAGCCCCAGCATTTT CASSLSGSGQPQHF
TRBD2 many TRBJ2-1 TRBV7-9 TGTGCCAGCAGCTTAAAAAAGGCGGGAGTCGGAAATGAGCAGTTCTTC CASSLKKAGVGNEQFF
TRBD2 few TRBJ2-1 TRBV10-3 TGTGCCATCAGTGGTCCCGGGACTAGCGAACCAAGCTCCTACAATGAGCAGTTCTTC CAISGPGTSEPSSYNEQFF
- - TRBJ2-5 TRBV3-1 TGTGCCAGCAGCCAAGCCCTTGGCATCGGGGAAGAGACCCAGTACTTC CASSQALGIGEETQYF
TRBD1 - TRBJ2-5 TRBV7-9 TGTGCCAGCAGCTTTGGACAGGGGATAGAGACCCAGTACTTC CASSFGQGIETQYF
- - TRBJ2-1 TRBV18 TGTGCCAGCTCACCACGGGGGGTACAAAATTCGGAGCAGTTCTTC CASSPRGVQNSEQFF
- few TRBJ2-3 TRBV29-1 TGCAGCGGCAAGACCAGGGAAAGGGCAGATACGCAGTATTTT CSGKTRERADTQYF
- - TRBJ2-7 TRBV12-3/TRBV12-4 TGTGCCAGCAGAAAGGACGGCTACGAGCAGTACTTC CASRKDGYEQYF
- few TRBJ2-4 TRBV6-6 TGTGCCAGCACCGCCGGGACCGCCGGAGATAACATTCAGTACTTC CASTAGTAGDNIQYF
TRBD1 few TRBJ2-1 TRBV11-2 TGTGCCAGCAGCTTAATCGGGACAGGGGTGTACAATGAGCAGTTCTTC CASSLIGTGVYNEQFF
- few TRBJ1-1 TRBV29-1 TGCAGCGTCCACCGGGCCCTTAACACTGAAGCTTTCTTT CSVHRALNTEAFF
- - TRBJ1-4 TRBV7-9 TGTGCCAGCAGCTTAGGGCAGAATGAAAAACTGTTTTTT CASSLGQNEKLFF
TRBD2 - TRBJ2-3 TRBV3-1 TGTGCCAGCAGCCAACGGAAGCGGGGGGTCACAGATACGCAGTATTTT CASSQRKRGVTDTQYF
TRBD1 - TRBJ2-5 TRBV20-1 TGCAGTGCTAATGTCCCTAAGACAGGGCAAGAGACCCAGTACTTC CSANVPKTGQETQYF
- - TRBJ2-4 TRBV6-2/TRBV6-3 TGTGCCAGCACTTCGGGGCCTAACAAAAACATTCAGTACTTC CASTSGPNKNIQYF
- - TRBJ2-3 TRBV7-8 TGTGCCAGCAGCTTAGCTCGACTGTCGCAGTATTTT CASSLARLSQYF
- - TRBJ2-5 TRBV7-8 TGTGCCAGCAGCTCAGGACTGGACTCCCAAGAGACCCAGTACTTC CASSSGLDSQETQYF
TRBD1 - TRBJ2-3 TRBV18 TGTGCCAGCTCACGAGACAGGGACACCACAGATACGCAGTATTTT CASSRDRDTTDTQYF
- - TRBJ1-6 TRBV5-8 TGTGCCAGCAGGCGGACCCAGGCAAATTCACCCCTCCACTTT CASRRTQANSPLHF
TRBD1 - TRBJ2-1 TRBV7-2 TGTGCCAGCAGTCTCTGGACAGGGCAGAGCAATGAGCAGTTCTTC CASSLWTGQSNEQFF
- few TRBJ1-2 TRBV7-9 TGTGCCAGCAGCCCCTCGACCGACAGGAGCTCTGGCTACACCTTC CASSPSTDRSSGYTF
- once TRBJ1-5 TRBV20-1 TGCAGTGCTAGAGACTTCCCCGCGAATCAGCCCCAGCATTTT CSARDFPANQPQHF
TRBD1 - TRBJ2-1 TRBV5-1 TGCGCCACACAAACAGGGGGCTCCTACAATGAGCAGTTCTTC CATQTGGSYNEQFF
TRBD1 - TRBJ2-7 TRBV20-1 TGCAGTGCTAGGTCCGCCCAGGGGGCCCCCTACGAGCAGTACTTC CSARSAQGAPYEQYF
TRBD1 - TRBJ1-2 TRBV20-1 TGCAGTGCTAGTCAGGGGGGAGTATTCTATGGCTACACCTTC CSASQGGVFYGYTF
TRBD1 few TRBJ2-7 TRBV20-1 TGCAGTGCAACGGACAGGGAAAGTCCCTACGAGCAGTACTTC CSATDRESPYEQYF
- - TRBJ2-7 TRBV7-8 TGTGCCAGCAGCTTAGAGGGCTACTCCTACGAGCAGTACTTC CASSLEGYSYEQYF
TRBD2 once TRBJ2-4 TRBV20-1 TGCAGTGCTAGGTGGTCTAGCGGGGGGGTACTAGGGGCCAAAAACATTCAGTACTTC CSARWSSGGVLGAKNIQYF
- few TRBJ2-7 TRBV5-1 TGCGCCAGCAGCCGAGAACCGTCTGGGGGTTCCTACGAGCAGTACTTC CASSREPSGGSYEQYF
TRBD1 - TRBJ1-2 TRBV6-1 TGTGCCAGCGACAGACAGGGAGCGAATGGCTACACCTTC CASDRQGANGYTF
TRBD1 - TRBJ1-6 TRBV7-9 TGTGCCAGCACCTGGACAGGGGGCTATGATTCACCCCTCCACTTT CASTWTGGYDSPLHF
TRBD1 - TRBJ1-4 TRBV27 TGTGCCAGCAGTTCTGGGACAGGGCATAATGAAAAACTGTTTTTT CASSSGTGHNEKLFF
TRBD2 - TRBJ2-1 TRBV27 TGTGCCAGCAGTCCTTTAGTGCGGGGGGACAATGAGCAGTTCTTC CASSPLVRGDNEQFF
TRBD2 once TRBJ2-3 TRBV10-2 TGCGCCAGCACAGCGGGGGGGGCAGATACGCAGTATTTT CASTAGGADTQYF
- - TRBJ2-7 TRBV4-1 TGCGCCAGCAGTCTTGCGGATTCGGGACTCCCTACTACCTACGAGCAGTACTTC CASSLADSGLPTTYEQYF
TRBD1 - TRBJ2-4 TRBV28 TGTGCCAGCAGTTTATACCCGGGACAGGGGATGAACATTCAGTACTTC CASSLYPGQGMNIQYF
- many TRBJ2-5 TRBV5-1 TGCGCCAGCAGCTTGGGGGAAGAGACCCAGTACTTC CASSLGEETQYF
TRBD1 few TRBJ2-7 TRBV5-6 TGTGCCAGCAGCCCACCGGGACAGGCCACCGAGCAGTACTTC CASSPPGQATEQYF